This record looks at one TCR beta chain sequence and its context. Its antigen is as yet unknown. J was trimmed by 5 bases and V by 2 bases; bases with no gene match: 9. Germline V gives CDR1 SGHVS, CDR2 FQNEAQ. The CDR3 runs 16 residues. This sample was taken from a study of cytomegalovirus exposure and HLA in healthy donors. The PCR had 60 Vbeta and 13 Jbeta primers. Clones were sequenced by immunoSEQ multiplex PCR, and TCRdb holds only the in-frame ones, with some missing. Its table records about 130,000 clones. Regarding the study as a whole: Later analysis reportedly placed an Asian-associated ancestry cluster below the approximately 680-donor mean in N-insertions. A missense variant in DCLRE1C was later tied to TCR beta V- and J-gene trimming. CMV serostatus was the only immune exposure information that was available. Common viral pathogens seemed to be connected with several of the most significant clusters, according to a later analysis.

The sample taken for sequencing was PBMCs. The source is a woman in her fifties or sixties in good health and CMV-seronegative. This chain uses TRBV7-8 with TRBJ2-7, with 10 bases matching TRBD1. CDR3 loop: CASSLYGGTGANEQYF. CDR3 bases: TGTGCCAGCAGCTTATATGGGGGGACAGGGGCTAACGAGCAGTACTTC.